The 32 T cell receptor beta chains below were found in one sample sequenced in a study of radiation and T cells in renal cell carcinoma. Method: immunoSEQ multiplex PCR; TCRdb's copy keeps in-frame clones and lacks some. The sample comprises about 86,000 clones, roughly 80% of which are singletons, and more than 9% rests with the top ten. Time point noted: blood 4 weeks post-SBRT, at nephrectomy. Treatment in this sample: 15 Gy SBRT to primary tumor, nephrectomy 4 weeks later. Specimen: blood, collected from a patient whose treatment included radiotherapy and nephrectomy. Receptors originate from a man between 50 and 59 years old with renal cell carcinoma.

A few counts support this clone. V is TRBV10-1 and J is TRBJ2-2, with a weak D call TRBD2 (5 bases). V shed 8 bases and J shed 4 bases, with 14 bases lying between them. Germline values: CDR1 WNHNN, CDR2 SYGVQD (reference sequence). The CDR3 sequence is 14 residues long. In DNA, the CDR3 is TGCGCCAGCGGGGAGAGCAAGCTCACCGGGGAGCTGTTTTTT. Its translation is CASGESKLTGELFF.

This chain links TRBV5-5 with TRBJ2-1; D gene unclear. Germline CDR1 is SGHKS and CDR2 is YYEKEE (reference sequence). CDR3 length equals 14 residues. Between the trimmed V and J ends, which lost 1 base and 4 bases, there was a span of 9 bases. In nucleotides, the CDR3 is TGTGCCAGCAGCTTGCTGGCGCTGTACAATGAGCAGTTCTTC. The encoded protein is CASSLLALYNEQFF.

The chain employs TRBV28 and TRBJ1-2; weak D call: TRBD1 (5 bases). V lost 6 bases and J 1 base, leaving 15 bases between the germline ends. Germline V CDR1 and CDR2: MDHEN, SYDVKM. The CDR3 is made up of 15 amino acids. CDR3 nucleotides: TGTGCCAGCAGACCAGGGCGTTATTATAACTATGGCTACACCTTC. Translating it yields CASRPGRYYNYGYTF.

The V and J genes are TRBV6-6 and TRBJ2-7; D possibly uses TRBD1 or TRBD2 (5 bases each). Germline lookup yields CDR1 MNHNY and CDR2 SVGAGI (reference sequence). There are 15 residues in the CDR3. Trimming removed 6 bases from V and 3 bases from J, with 18 bases in between. CDR3 bases: TGTGCCAGCAGATTCGGGGACGCCGAGCGCTACGAGCAGTACTTC. It translates to CASRFGDAERYEQYF.

CDR3 nucleotide sequence: TGTGCCAGCCTCTATTCCAGGGCCACTGAAGCTTTCTTT. Translated, it gives CASLYSRATEAFF. The chain is built from TRBV6-1 and TRBJ1-1, with a tentative D call TRBD1 (5 bases). From germline, CDR1 is MNHNS and CDR2 SASEGT. V dropped 8 bases and J dropped 4 bases, with 14 bases sitting between them. This CDR3 contains 13 residues.

The CDR3 nucleotides are TGTGCCAGCAGAACCACAGGGGGCTTTATCGAGCAGTACTTC. Protein: CASRTTGGFIEQYF. The chain links TRBV2 to TRBJ2-7; 9 positions agree with TRBD1. CDR1 SNHLY and CDR2 FYNNEI come from the germline V gene. This CDR3 comprises 14 residues. Germline trimming cut 6 bases from V and 6 bases from J; bases unmatched to any gene: 9.

The V and J genes are TRBV11-3 and TRBJ2-1; the match to TRBD2 covers 11 bases. Germline values: CDR1 SGHNT, CDR2 YENEEA. The V and J ends lost 5 bases and 7 bases, in that order; junction bases with no gene match: 7. This CDR3 contains 15 residues. The CDR3: CASSVAGGRENEQFF. CDR3 DNA sequence: TGTGCCAGCAGCGTAGCGGGGGGGCGGGAAAATGAGCAGTTCTTC. The full variable domain, with the rest looked up from reference TRBV11-3 and TRBJ2-1, is EAGVVQSPRYKIIEKKQPVAFWCNPISGHNTLYWYLQNLGQGPELLIRYENEEAVDDSQLPKDRFSAERLKGVDSTLKIQPAELGDSAVYLCASSVAGGRENEQFFGPGTRLTVL.

This clone was observed a single time. This sequence joins TRBV10-2 and TRBJ1-5; weak D call: TRBD1 (5 bases). Germline CDR1 reads WSHSY; CDR2 reads SAAADI. V lost 6 bases and J lost 0, with 9 bases in between. This CDR3 has 14 amino acids. CDR3 in amino acids: CASSRTNSNQPQHF. Here the CDR3 DNA reads TGCGCCAGCAGCCGGACAAATAGCAATCAGCCCCAGCATTTT.

This chain links TRBV2 with TRBJ2-7; D is ambiguous. Germline lookup yields CDR1 SNHLY and CDR2 FYNNEI. The CDR3 runs to 15 residues. V lost 1 base to trimming and J lost 0 bases, with 10 bases between them. CDR3 coding DNA: TGTGCCAGCAGTGAAGTTCGCGACCGCTCCTACGAGCAGTACTTC. Translated: CASSEVRDRSYEQYF.

The gene calls are TRBV6-4 and TRBJ2-7, with 10 bases lining up with TRBD1. This CDR3 contains 14 residues. Per the germline V gene, CDR1 is MRHNA and CDR2 is SNTAGT. Germline trimming cut 4 bases from V and 6 bases from J; bases unmatched to any gene: 6. The CDR3: CASSGTRTGGEQYF. CDR3 in DNA: TGTGCCAGCAGTGGCACAAGGACAGGGGGCGAGCAGTACTTC.

The rearrangement uses TRBV5-1 and TRBJ2-7; D unresolved. V was cut by 1 base and J by 7 bases, with 6 bases left in between. This CDR3 is 11 amino acids long. Germline CDR1 SGHRS, CDR2 YFSETQ. As DNA, the CDR3 is TGCGCCAGCAGCTTGACAGAAGAGCAGTACTTC. Translated: CASSLTEEQYF.

The J gene is TRBJ1-2, the V gene TRBV4-3; possibly TRBD1 for D (5 bases). The CDR3 loop spans 15 amino acids. Deletions cut 4 bases from V and 3 bases from J, with 15 bases between. Germline V CDR1 and CDR2: LGHNA, YSLEER. The CDR3 DNA reads as TGCGCCAGCAGCCCCTTGGTCAGGGTGCACTATGGCTACACCTTC. Its translation: CASSPLVRVHYGYTF.

The chain couples TRBV27 to TRBJ1-5; no clear D. V was trimmed by 3 bases and J by 7 bases, leaving 10 bases between them. The V gene's germline CDR1 is MNHEY and CDR2 SMNVEV (reference sequence). The length of the CDR3 is 13 residues. Written as DNA, the CDR3 is TGTGCCAGCAGTTTTAACAGTGGGCAGCCCCAGCATTTT. Its translation: CASSFNSGQPQHF.

This chain connects TRBV2 to TRBJ2-3, with D possibly matching TRBD1 (5 bases). This CDR3 is 15 amino acids long. Germline CDR1 reads SNHLY; CDR2 reads FYNNEI. V lost 5 bases and J lost 1, with 13 bases in between. In DNA, the CDR3 is TGTGCCAGCAGTCCCTGGGGCTTACGCACAGATACGCAGTATTTT. Its protein product is CASSPWGLRTDTQYF.

This clone is a singleton in its sample. The chain uses TRBV13 and TRBJ2-3; 13 positions agree with TRBD2. The trim removed 1 base at V and 0 bases at J, leaving 7 bases unmatched. Germline lookup yields CDR1 PRHDT and CDR2 FYEKMQ (reference sequence). This CDR3 has 19 residues. In DNA form, the CDR3 reads TGTGCCAGCAGCTTAGAGAGGACTAGCGGGGGTTCTAGCACAGATACGCAGTATTTT. Protein: CASSLERTSGGSSTDTQYF.

J is TRBJ2-1 and V is TRBV5-1, with 10 positions matching TRBD2. V gave up 3 bases and J gave up 9 bases; unmatched junction bases: 9. CDR1 and CDR2 (germline): SGHRS, YFSETQ. The CDR3 is 15 residues long. Written as DNA, the CDR3 is TGCGCCAGCAGCTGGGGACCTAGCGGGAGTGCTGAGCAGTTCTTC. This gives the protein CASSWGPSGSAEQFF.

V gene TRBV7-2 combines with J gene TRBJ1-1; D possibly corresponds to TRBD1 (5 bases). The V and J ends lost 5 bases and 0 bases respectively, with 10 bases between them. CDR3 length equals 14 residues. From germline, CDR1 is SGHTA and CDR2 FQGNSA. The CDR3 protein is CASSETGMNTEAFF. Written as DNA, the CDR3 is TGTGCCAGCAGCGAAACAGGAATGAACACTGAAGCTTTCTTT.

The V and J genes are TRBV5-8 and TRBJ2-7; no reliable D call. Germline lookup yields CDR1 SGHTS and CDR2 YDEGEE. The CDR3 contains 13 residues. Trimming removed 0 bases at V and 6 bases at J, with 10 bases between. The CDR3 here is CASSLGGLVEQYF. The CDR3 nucleotides are TGTGCCAGCAGCTTGGGGGGTTTGGTCGAGCAGTACTTC.

V is TRBV29-1 and J is TRBJ1-2; 9 bases map to TRBD1. The length of the CDR3 is 13 residues. V was clipped by 3 bases and J by 3 bases; unmatched bases: 2. From germline, CDR1 is SQVTM and CDR2 ANQGSEA. The DNA of the CDR3 is TGCAGCGTTGATGACAGGGGGGACTATGGCTACACCTTC. This translates into CSVDDRGDYGYTF.

This clone was detected only a few times. J is TRBJ1-1 and V is TRBV29-1; D perhaps matches TRBD1 (5 bases). CDR3 length: 13 amino acids. Germline loops: CDR1 SQVTM, CDR2 ANQGSEA. The germline V and J ends were trimmed by 3 bases and 4 bases, with 12 bases remaining between them. This CDR3 reads CSVDSSGGTEAFF. In nucleotides, the CDR3 is TGCAGCGTTGATAGTTCGGGGGGCACTGAAGCTTTCTTT.

The chain carries TRBV13 and TRBJ1-3; D is unresolved. The CDR3 runs 15 residues. V lost 3 bases, J lost 0 bases, and 9 bases lay in between. CDR1 is PRHDT, CDR2 FYEKMQ, per germline (reference sequence). The CDR3 protein is CASSFQTSSGNTIYF. Here the CDR3 DNA reads TGTGCCAGCAGCTTCCAAACGAGCTCTGGAAACACCATATATTTT.

This clone occurred many times. V usage is TRBV9 and J usage is TRBJ2-2, with 8 bases identical to TRBD1. Germline V gene sequence: CDR1 SGDLS, CDR2 YYNGEE. V dropped 2 bases and J dropped 8; count of bases not matched to a gene: 8. CDR3 length: 15 residues. CDR3 sequence (DNA): TGTGCCAGCAGCGTGGGGACAGGCATCATTGGGGAGCTGTTTTTT. Protein product: CASSVGTGIIGELFF.

The J gene is TRBJ1-2, the V gene TRBV7-2; D is possibly TRBD1 (5 bases). V dropped 0 bases and J dropped 7 bases, with 15 bases sitting between them. The CDR3 totals 15 residues. From germline, CDR1 is SGHTA and CDR2 FQGNSA. CDR3 in DNA: TGTGCCAGCAGCTTAGCCCCAGTAGAGCAGGGTGGCTACACCTTC. Its translation: CASSLAPVEQGGYTF.

The V and J genes are TRBV7-9 and TRBJ2-7; D gene unclear. The CDR3 covers 10 residues. CDR1 is SEHNR and CDR2 is FQNEAQ in the germline V gene (reference sequence). Trimming stripped 9 bases from V and 3 bases from J, with 6 bases between. Here the CDR3 reads CARKDYEQYF. The CDR3 region has the DNA TGTGCCAGAAAGGACTACGAGCAGTACTTC.

The chain joins TRBV28 to TRBJ2-1; D remains ambiguous. CDR1 and CDR2 (germline): MDHEN, SYDVKM. CDR3 length equals 12 residues. The V end lost 3 bases, the J end lost 9 bases, and 9 bases lay between the germline ends. CDR3 nucleotide sequence: TGTGCCAGCAGTTTTCATATCTCTGAGCAGTTCTTC. Protein product: CASSFHISEQFF. Full variable domain (outside the CDR3, taken from reference TRBV28 and TRBJ2-1): DVKVTQSSRYLVKRTGEKVFLECVQDMDHENMFWYRQDPGLGLRLIYFSYDVKMKEKGDIPEGYSVSREKKERFSLILESASTNQTSMYLCASSFHISEQFFGPGTRLTVL.

This clone has just one count. The chain couples TRBV6-5 to TRBJ1-1; no clear D gene. This CDR3 is 15 amino acids long. Germline values: CDR1 MNHEY, CDR2 SVGAGI. Trimming removed 6 bases at V and 0 bases at J, with 14 bases between. Here the CDR3 reads CASRSHEGLNTEAFF. The CDR3 DNA reads as TGTGCCAGCAGATCCCATGAGGGCTTGAACACTGAAGCTTTCTTT.

The chain has TRBV18 and TRBJ2-7; D is possibly TRBD1 or TRBD2 (5 bases each). The CDR3 is 14 amino acids. Per the germline V gene, CDR1 is KGHSH and CDR2 is LQKENI. Trimming stripped 2 bases from V and 3 bases from J, with 11 bases between. This CDR3 is CASSPIQGRYEQYF. The CDR3 bases are TGTGCCAGCTCACCAATCCAGGGACGCTACGAGCAGTACTTC.

The chain has TRBV7-8 and TRBJ1-2, with 9 bases that match TRBD1. This CDR3 comprises 17 residues. The germline V gene encodes CDR1 SGHVS and CDR2 FQNEAQ. With V trimmed by 1 base and J by 6 bases, 12 bases remained unmatched. The CDR3 nucleotides are TGTGCCAGCAGCTTAGTAGGGGGGACAGGGATGGTGGATGGCTACACCTTC. Translating gives CASSLVGGTGMVDGYTF.

The chain has TRBV9 and TRBJ2-3; 9 bases line up with TRBD2. The V and J ends lost 0 bases and 5 bases, in that order; junction bases with no gene match: 7. Per the germline V gene, CDR1 is SGDLS and CDR2 is YYNGEE. The CDR3 is 16 amino acids. CDR3 residues: CASSVVAGGPGDTQYF. For the CDR3, the DNA is TGTGCCAGCAGCGTAGTTGCGGGGGGGCCGGGAGATACGCAGTATTTT.

V and J are TRBV14 and TRBJ2-1; 10 positions match TRBD2. Germline CDR1 is SGHDN and CDR2 is FVKESK. The CDR3 loop spans 18 amino acids. The trim removed 0 bases at V and 4 bases at J, leaving 9 bases unmatched. CDR3 nucleotides: TGTGCCAGCAGCCAAGATCAAGTGACTAGCGGGCCGTACAATGAGCAGTTCTTC. This gives the protein CASSQDQVTSGPYNEQFF.

The rearrangement uses TRBV7-3 and TRBJ1-1; D is unresolved. Trimming cost V 1 base and J 4 bases, with 7 bases left between them. The CDR3 runs 13 residues. Germline assignment: CDR1 SGHTA and CDR2 FQGTGA. The CDR3 sequence is CASSLRQSTEAFF. The CDR3 DNA is TGTGCCAGCAGCTTAAGGCAGAGCACTGAAGCTTTCTTT.

The rearrangement uses TRBV2 and TRBJ2-7, with D possibly being TRBD1 or TRBD2 (5 bases each). V lost 8 bases to trimming and J lost 3 bases, with 17 bases between them. CDR3 length: 14 residues. The germline V gene has CDR1 SNHLY and CDR2 FYNNEI. Here the CDR3 reads CASCGGPIFYEQYF. The CDR3 region has the DNA TGTGCCAGCTGTGGGGGTCCCATCTTCTACGAGCAGTACTTC.